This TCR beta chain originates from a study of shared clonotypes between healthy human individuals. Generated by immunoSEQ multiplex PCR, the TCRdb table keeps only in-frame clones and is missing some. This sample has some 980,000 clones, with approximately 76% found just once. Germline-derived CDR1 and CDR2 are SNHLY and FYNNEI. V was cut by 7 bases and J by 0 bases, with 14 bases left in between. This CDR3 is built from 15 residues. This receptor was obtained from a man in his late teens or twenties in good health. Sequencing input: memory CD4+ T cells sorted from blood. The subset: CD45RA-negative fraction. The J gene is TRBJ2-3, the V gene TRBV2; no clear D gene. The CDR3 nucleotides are TGTGCCAGCATTAGCACAGCCTCTAGCACAGATACGCAGTATTTT. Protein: CASISTASSTDTQYF.